The following is a T cell receptor (beta chain) sequence with its context. The data originate from a study of CD4 and CD8 cells across lung adenocarcinoma regions. The patients had localized lung adenocarcinoma, a non-small cell subtype. MiXCR was run by TCRdb on the PCR reads, yielding one entry per CDR3 protein. In the table there are 3,000 to 4,000 distinct CDR3 sequences, less than 70% of which are singletons. The sequence was obtained from a male donor with lung adenocarcinoma. The CD4 and CD8 labels of this study may be unreliable. The source material was CD4+ T cells from the margin of a lung tumor.

The chain's CDR3 is CASTRGLAGEMQFF. CDR3 in DNA: TGTGCCAGCACACGGGGGCTAGCGGGAGAAATGCAGTTCTTC. The chain couples TRBV7-2 to TRBJ2-5, with 10 bases matching TRBD2. The end of the DNA aligns better with TRBJ2-1, so the J call may be wrong. The V gene's germline CDR1 is SGHTA and CDR2 FQGNSA. The CDR3 is 14 amino acids.